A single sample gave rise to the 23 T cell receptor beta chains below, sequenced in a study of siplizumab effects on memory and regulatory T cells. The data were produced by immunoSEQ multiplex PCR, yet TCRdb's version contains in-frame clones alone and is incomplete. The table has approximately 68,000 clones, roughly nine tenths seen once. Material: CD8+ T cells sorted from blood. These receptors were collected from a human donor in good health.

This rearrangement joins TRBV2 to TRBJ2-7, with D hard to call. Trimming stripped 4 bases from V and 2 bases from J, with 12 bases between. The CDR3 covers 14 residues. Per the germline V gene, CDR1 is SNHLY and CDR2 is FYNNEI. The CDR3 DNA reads TGTGCCAGCAGTGGAATATCCTCGACCTACGAGCAGTACTTC. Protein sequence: CASSGISSTYEQYF.

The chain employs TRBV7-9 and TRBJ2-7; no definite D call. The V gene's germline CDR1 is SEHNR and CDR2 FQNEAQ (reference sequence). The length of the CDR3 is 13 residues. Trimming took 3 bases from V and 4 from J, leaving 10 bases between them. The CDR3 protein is CASSFLQPYEQYF. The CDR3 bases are TGTGCCAGCAGCTTTCTACAACCGTACGAGCAGTACTTC. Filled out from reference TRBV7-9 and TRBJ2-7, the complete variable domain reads DTGVSQNPRHKITKRGQNVTFRCDPISEHNRLYWYRQTLGQGPEFLTYFQNEAQLEKSRLLSDRFSAERPKGSFSTLEIQRTEQGDSAMYLCASSFLQPYEQYFGPGTRLTVT.

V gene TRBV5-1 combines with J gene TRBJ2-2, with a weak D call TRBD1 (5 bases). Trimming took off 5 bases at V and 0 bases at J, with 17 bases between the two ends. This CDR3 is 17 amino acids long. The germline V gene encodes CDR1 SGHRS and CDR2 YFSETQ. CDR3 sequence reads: CASSYYRTLTNTGELFF. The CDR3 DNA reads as TGCGCCAGCAGTTACTACAGGACCCTTACGAACACCGGGGAGCTGTTTTTT.

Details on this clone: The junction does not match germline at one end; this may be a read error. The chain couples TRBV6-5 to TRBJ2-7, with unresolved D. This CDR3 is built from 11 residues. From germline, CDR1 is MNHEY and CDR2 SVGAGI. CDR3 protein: CASSYSYGQYF. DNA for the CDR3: TGTGCCAGCAGTTACTCCTACGGGCAGTACTTC.

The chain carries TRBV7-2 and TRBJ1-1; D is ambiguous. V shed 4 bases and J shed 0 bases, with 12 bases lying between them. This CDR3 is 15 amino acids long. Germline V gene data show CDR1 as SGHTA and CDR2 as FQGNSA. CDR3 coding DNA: TGTGCCAGCAGCTCCGCCGCAGCCATGAACACTGAAGCTTTCTTT. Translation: CASSSAAAMNTEAFF.

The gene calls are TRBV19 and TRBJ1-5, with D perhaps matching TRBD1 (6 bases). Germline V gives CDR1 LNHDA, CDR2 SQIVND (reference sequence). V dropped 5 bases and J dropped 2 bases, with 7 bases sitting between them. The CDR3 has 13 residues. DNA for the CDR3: TGTGCCAGTAGTGCAGGGGGCAATCAGCCCCAGCATTTT. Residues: CASSAGGNQPQHF.

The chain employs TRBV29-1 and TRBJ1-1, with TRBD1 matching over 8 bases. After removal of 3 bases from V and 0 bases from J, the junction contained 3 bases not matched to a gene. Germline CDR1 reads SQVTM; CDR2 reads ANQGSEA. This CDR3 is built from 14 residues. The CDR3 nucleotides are TGCAGCGTTGATCTGGACAGGGTGAACACTGAAGCTTTCTTT. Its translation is CSVDLDRVNTEAFF.

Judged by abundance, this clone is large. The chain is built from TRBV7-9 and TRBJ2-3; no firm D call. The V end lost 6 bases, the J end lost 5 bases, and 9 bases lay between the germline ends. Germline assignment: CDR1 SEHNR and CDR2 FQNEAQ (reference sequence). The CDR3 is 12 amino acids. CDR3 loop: CASSPIEDTQYF. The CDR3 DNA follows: TGTGCCAGCAGTCCTATAGAAGATACGCAGTATTTT. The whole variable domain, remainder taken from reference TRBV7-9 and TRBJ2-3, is DTGVSQNPRHKITKRGQNVTFRCDPISEHNRLYWYRQTLGQGPEFLTYFQNEAQLEKSRLLSDRFSAERPKGSFSTLEIQRTEQGDSAMYLCASSPIEDTQYFGPGTRLTVL.

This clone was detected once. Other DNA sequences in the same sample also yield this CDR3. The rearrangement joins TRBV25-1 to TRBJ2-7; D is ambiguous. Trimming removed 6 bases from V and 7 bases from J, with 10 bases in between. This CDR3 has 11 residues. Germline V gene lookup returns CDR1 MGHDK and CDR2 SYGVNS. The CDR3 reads CASRGSYEQYF. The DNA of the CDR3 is TGTGCCAGCAGAGGAAGCTATGAGCAGTACTTC.

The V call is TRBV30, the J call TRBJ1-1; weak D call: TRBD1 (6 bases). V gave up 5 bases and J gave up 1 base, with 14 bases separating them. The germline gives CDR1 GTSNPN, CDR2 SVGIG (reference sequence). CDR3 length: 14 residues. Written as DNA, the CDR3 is TGTGCCTGGGACAAGGGGACACGGAACACTGAAGCTTTCTTT. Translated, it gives CAWDKGTRNTEAFF.

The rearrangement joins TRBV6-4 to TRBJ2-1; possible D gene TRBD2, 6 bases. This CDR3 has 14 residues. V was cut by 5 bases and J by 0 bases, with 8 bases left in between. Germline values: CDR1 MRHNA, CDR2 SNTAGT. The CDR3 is CASSPGVSYNEQFF. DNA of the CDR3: TGTGCCAGCAGTCCGGGGGTCTCCTACAATGAGCAGTTCTTC.

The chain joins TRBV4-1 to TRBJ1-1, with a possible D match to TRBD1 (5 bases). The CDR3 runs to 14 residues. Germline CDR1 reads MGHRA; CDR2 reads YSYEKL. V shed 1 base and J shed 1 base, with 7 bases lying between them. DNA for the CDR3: TGCGCCAGCAGCCAAGTGGGGCAGAACACTGAAGCTTTCTTT. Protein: CASSQVGQNTEAFF.

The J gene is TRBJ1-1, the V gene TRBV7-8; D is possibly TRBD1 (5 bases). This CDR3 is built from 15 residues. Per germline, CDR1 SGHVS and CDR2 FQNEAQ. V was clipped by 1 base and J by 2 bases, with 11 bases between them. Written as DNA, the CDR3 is TGTGCCAGCAGCTTAGGTGCAGGGCTAAACACTGAAGCTTTCTTT. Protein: CASSLGAGLNTEAFF.

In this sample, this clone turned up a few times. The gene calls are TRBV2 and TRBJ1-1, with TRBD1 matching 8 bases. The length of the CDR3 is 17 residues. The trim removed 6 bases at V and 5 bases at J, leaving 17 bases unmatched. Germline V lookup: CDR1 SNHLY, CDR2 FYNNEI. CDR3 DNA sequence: TGTGCCAGCAGCGAGACCTACTCTTCAGGGGGCTGGACTGAAGCTTTCTTT. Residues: CASSETYSSGGWTEAFF.

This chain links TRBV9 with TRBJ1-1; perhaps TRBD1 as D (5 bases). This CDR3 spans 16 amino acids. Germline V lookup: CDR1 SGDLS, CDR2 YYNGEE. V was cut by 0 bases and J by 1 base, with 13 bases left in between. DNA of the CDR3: TGTGCCAGCAGCGTAGATTGGGTTGGGGGGAACACTGAAGCTTTCTTT. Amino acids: CASSVDWVGGNTEAFF.

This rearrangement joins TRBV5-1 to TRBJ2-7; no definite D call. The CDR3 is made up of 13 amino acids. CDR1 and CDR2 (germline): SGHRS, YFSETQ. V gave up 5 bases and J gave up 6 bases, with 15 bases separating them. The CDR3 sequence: CASRSGPESEQYF. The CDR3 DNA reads TGCGCCAGCAGATCCGGGCCCGAGAGCGAGCAGTACTTC.

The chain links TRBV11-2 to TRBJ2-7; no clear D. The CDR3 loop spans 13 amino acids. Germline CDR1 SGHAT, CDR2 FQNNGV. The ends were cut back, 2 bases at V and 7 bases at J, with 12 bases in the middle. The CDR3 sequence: CASSLIRVGEQYF. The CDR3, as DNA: TGTGCCAGCAGCTTAATAAGGGTGGGGGAGCAGTACTTC.

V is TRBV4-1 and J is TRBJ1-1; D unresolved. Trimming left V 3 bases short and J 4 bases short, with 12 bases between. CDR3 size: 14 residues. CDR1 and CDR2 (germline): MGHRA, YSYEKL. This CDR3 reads CASSQPLEGTEAFF. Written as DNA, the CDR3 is TGCGCCAGCAGCCAGCCTTTGGAGGGCACTGAAGCTTTCTTT.

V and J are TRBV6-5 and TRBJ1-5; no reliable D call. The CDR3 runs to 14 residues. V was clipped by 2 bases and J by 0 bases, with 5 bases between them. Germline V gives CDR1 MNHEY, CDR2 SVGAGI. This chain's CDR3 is CASSYGVSNQPQHF. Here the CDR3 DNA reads TGTGCCAGCAGTTACGGGGTTAGCAATCAGCCCCAGCATTTT.

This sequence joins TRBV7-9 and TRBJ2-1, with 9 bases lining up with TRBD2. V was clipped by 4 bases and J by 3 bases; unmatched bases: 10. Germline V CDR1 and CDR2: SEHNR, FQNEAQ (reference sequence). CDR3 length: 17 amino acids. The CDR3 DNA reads TGTGCCAGCAGCTCGGCTAGCGGGGTAAAAAACTACAATGAGCAGTTCTTC. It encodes CASSSASGVKNYNEQFF.

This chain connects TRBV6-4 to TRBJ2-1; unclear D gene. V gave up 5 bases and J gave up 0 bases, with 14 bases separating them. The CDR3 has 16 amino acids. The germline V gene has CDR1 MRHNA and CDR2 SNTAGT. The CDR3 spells CASSTLLTFSYNEQFF. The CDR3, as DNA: TGTGCCAGCAGTACCCTGTTGACGTTCTCCTACAATGAGCAGTTCTTC.

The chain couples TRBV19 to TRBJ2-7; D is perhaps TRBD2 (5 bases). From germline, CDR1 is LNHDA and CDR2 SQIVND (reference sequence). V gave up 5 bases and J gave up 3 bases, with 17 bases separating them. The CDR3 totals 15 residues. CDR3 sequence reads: CASSADRGGLYEQYF. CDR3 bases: TGTGCCAGTAGTGCAGACCGGGGTGGACTCTACGAGCAGTACTTC.

This chain's CDR3 is CAIAVAAGDAQINTDTQYF. The CDR3 region has the DNA TGTGCCATCGCGGTCGCGGCGGGGGACGCACAGATCAACACAGATACGCAGTATTTT. This chain links TRBV10-3 with TRBJ2-3; TRBD2 aligns across 7 bases. This CDR3 region has 19 residues. Per germline, CDR1 ENHRY and CDR2 SYGVKD. J gave up 2 bases and V 8 bases, and 22 bases lay outside the gene matches.